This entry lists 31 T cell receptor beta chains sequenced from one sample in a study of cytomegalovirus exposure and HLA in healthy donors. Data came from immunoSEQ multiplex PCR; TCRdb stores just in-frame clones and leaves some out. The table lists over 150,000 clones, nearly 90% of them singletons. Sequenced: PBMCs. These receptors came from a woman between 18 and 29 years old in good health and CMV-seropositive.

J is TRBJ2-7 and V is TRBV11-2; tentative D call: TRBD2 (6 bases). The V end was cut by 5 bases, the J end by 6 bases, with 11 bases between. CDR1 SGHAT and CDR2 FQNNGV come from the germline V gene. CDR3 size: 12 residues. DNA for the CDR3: TGTGCCAGCAGCCCCGATAGCGGCGAGCAGTACTTC. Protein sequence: CASSPDSGEQYF.

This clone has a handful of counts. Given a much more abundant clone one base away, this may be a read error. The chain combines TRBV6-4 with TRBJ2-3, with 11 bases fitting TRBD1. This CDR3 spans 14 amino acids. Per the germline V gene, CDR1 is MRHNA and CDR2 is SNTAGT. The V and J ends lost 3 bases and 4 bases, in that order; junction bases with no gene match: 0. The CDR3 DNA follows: TGTGCCAGCAGTGAGGGACAGGGGGCAGATACGCAGTATTTT. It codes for CASSEGQGADTQYF.

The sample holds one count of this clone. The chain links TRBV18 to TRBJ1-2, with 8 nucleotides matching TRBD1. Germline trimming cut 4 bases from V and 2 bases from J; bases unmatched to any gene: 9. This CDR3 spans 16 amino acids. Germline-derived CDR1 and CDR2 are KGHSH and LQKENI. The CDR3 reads CASSLLGQGRNYGYTF. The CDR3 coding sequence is TGTGCCAGCTCACTGCTCGGACAGGGACGGAACTATGGCTACACCTTC.

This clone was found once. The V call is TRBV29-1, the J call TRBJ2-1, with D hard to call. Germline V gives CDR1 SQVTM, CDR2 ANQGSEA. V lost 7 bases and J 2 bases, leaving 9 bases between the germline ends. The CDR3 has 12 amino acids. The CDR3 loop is CSGRLAYNEQFF. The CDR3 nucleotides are TGCAGCGGGCGGTTGGCCTACAATGAGCAGTTCTTC.

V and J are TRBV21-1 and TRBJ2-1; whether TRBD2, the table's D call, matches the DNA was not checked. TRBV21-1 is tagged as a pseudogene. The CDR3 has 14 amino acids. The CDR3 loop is CASSTLAYYNEQFF. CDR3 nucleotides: TGTGCCAGCAGCACTCTAGCGTACTACAATGAGCAGTTCTTC.

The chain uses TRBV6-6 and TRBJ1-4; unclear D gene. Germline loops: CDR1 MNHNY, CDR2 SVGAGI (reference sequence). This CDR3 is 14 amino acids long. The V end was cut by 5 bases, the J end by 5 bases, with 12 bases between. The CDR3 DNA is TGTGCCAGCAGTCCCGTGTCCCCCAATGAAAAACTGTTTTTT. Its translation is CASSPVSPNEKLFF.

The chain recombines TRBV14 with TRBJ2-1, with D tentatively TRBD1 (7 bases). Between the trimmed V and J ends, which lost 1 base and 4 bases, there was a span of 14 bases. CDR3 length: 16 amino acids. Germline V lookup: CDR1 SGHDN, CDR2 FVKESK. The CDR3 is CASSQVRGRSYNEQFF. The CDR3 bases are TGTGCCAGCAGCCAAGTCAGGGGGAGGTCTTACAATGAGCAGTTCTTC.

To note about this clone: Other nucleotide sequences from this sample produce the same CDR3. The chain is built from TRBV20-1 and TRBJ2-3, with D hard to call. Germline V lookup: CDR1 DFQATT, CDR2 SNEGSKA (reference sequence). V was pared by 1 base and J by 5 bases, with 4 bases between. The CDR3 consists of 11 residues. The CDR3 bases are TGCAGTGCTAGAGGCGGAGATACGCAGTATTTT. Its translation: CSARGGDTQYF.

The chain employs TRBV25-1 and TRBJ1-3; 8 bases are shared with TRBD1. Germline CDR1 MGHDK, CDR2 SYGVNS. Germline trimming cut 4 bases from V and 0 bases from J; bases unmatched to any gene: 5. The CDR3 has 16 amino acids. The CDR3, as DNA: TGTGCCAGCAGTGGCAGGGGGCTAAGCTCTGGAAACACCATATATTTT. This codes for CASSGRGLSSGNTIYF.

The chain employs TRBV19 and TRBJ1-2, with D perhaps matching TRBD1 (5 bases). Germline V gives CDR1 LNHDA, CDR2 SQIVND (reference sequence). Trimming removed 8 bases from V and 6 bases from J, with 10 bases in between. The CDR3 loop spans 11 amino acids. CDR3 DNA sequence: TGTGCCAGTCCAGGGCTAAATGGCTACACCTTC. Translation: CASPGLNGYTF.

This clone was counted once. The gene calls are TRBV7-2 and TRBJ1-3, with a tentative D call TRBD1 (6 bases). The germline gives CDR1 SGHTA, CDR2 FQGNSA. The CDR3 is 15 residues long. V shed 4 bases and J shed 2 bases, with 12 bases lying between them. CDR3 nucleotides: TGTGCCAGCAGCTCAACAGGGAACGCTGGAAACACCATATATTTT. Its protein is CASSSTGNAGNTIYF.

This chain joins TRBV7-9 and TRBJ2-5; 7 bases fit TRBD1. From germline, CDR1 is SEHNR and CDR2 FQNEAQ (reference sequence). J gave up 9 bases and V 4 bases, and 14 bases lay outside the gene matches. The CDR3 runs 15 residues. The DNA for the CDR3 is TGTGCCAGCAGCTCGAAGAAGACAGGGTCGCAAGCCCAGTACTTC. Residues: CASSSKKTGSQAQYF.

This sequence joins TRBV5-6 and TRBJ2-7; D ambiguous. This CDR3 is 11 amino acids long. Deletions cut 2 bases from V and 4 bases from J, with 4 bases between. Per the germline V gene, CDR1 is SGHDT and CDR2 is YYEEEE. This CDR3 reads CASSLTYEQYF. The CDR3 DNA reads TGTGCCAGCAGCTTAACTTACGAGCAGTACTTC. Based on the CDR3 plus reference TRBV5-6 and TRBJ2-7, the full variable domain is DAGVTQSPTHLIKTRGQQVTLRCSPKSGHDTVSWYQQALGQGPQFIFQYYEEEERQRGNFPDRFSGHQFPNYSSELNVNALLLGDSALYLCASSLTYEQYFGPGTRLTVT.

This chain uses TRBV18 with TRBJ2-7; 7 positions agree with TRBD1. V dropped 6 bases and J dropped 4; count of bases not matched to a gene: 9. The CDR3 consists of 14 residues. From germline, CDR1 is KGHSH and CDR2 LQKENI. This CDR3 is CASSPRDSMYEQYF. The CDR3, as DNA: TGTGCCAGCTCCCCTCGGGACAGTATGTACGAGCAGTACTTC.

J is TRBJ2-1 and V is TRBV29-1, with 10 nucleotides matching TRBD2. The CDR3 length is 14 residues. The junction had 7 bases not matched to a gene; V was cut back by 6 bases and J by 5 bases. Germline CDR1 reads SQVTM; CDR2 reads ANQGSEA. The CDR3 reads CSVIAGGLDNEQFF. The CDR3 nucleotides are TGCAGCGTAATAGCGGGAGGTCTGGACAATGAGCAGTTCTTC.

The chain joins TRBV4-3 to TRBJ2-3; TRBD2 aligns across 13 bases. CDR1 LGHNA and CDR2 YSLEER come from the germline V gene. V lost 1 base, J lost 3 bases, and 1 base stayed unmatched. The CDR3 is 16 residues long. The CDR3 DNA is TGCGCCAGCAGCCAAGGGACTAGCGGGAGTACAGATACGCAGTATTTT. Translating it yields CASSQGTSGSTDTQYF.

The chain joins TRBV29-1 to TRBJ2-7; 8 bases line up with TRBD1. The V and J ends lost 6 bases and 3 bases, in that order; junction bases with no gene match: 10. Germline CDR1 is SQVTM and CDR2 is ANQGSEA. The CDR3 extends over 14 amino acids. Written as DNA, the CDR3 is TGCAGCGTCGCCTGGACAGGGAGGAACTACGAGCAGTACTTC. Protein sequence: CSVAWTGRNYEQYF.

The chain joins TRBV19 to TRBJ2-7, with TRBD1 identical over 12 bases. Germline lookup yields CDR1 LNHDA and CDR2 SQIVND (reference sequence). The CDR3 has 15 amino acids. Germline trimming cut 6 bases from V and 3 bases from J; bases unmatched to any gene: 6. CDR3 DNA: TGTGCCAGTAGCATCGGGACAGGGGGCTTCTACGAGCAGTACTTC. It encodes CASSIGTGGFYEQYF. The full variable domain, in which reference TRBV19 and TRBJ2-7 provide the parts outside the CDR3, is DGGITQSPKYLFRKEGQNVTLSCEQNLNHDAMYWYRQDPGQGLRLIYYSQIVNDFQKGDIAEGYSVSREKKESFPLTVTSAQKNPTAFYLCASSIGTGGFYEQYFGPGTRLTVT.

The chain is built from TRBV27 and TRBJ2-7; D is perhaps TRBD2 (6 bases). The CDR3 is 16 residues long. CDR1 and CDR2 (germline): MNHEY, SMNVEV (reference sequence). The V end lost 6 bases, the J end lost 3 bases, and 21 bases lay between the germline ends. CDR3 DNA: TGTGCCAGCAGCCCTACCGTGGGCGGGATTCTCTACGAGCAGTACTTC. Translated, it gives CASSPTVGGILYEQYF.

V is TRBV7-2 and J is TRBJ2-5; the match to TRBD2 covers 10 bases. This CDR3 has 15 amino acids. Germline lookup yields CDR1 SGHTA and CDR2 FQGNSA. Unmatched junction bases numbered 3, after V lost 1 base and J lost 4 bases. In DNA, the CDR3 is TGTGCCAGCAGCTTAGGCCTAGCGGGAGTAGAGACCCAGTACTTC. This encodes CASSLGLAGVETQYF.

CDR3 residues: CASSLFGAKEETQYF. The DNA for the CDR3 is TGCGCCAGCAGTTTGTTCGGTGCGAAAGAAGAGACCCAGTACTTC. The V gene is TRBV5-1, the J gene TRBJ2-5; D unresolved. The CDR3 contains 15 residues. Germline V CDR1 and CDR2: SGHRS, YFSETQ. The V and J ends lost 5 bases and 3 bases respectively, with 17 bases between them.

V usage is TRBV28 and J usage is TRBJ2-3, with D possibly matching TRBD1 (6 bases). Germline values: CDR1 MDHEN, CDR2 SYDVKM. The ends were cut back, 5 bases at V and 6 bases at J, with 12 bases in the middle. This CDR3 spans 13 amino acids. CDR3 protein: CASSPDRMDTQYF. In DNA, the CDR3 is TGTGCCAGCAGTCCGGACAGAATGGATACGCAGTATTTT.

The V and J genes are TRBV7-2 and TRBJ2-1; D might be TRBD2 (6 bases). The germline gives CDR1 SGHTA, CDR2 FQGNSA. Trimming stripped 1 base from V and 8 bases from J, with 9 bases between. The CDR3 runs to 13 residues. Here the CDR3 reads CASSLGLGDEQFF. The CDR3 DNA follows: TGTGCCAGCAGCTTAGGACTAGGGGATGAGCAGTTCTTC.

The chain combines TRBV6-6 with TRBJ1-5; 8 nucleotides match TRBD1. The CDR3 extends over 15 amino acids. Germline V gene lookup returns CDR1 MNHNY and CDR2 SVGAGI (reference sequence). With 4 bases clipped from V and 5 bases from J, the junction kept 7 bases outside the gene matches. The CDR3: CASSWDRLLDQPQHF. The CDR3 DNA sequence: TGTGCCAGCAGTTGGGACAGGTTGTTGGATCAGCCCCAGCATTTT.

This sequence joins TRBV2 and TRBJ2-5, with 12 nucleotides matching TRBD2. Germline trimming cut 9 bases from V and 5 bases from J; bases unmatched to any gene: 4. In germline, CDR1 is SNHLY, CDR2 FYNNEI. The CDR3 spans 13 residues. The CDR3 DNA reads TGTGCCAGATCTAGCGGGAGGGAGGAGACCCAGTACTTC. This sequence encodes CARSSGREETQYF. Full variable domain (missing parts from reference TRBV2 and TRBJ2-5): EPEVTQTPSHQVTQMGQEVILRCVPISNHLYFYWYRQILGQKVEFLVSFYNNEISEKSEIFDDQFSVERPDGSNFTLKIRSTKLEDSAMYFCARSSGREETQYFGPGTRLLVL.

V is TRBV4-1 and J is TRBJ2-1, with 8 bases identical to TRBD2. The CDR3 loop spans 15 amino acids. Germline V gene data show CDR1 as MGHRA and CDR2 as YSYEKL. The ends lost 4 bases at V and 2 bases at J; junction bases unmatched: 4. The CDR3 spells CASSPSGYTYNEQFF. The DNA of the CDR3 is TGCGCCAGCAGCCCTAGCGGGTATACCTACAATGAGCAGTTCTTC.

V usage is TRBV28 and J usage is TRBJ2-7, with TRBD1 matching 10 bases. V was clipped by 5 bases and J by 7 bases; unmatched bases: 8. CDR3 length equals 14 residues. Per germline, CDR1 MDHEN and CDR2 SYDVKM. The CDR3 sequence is CASSVGQGTREQYF. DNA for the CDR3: TGTGCCAGCAGTGTGGGACAGGGGACACGGGAGCAGTACTTC.

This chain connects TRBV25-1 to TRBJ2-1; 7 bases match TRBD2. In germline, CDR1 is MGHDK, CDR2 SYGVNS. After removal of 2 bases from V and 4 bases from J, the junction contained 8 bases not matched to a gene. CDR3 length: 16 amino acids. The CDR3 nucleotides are TGTGCCAGCAGTGAAACGGCTAGCGGAGAATACAATGAGCAGTTCTTC. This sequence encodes CASSETASGEYNEQFF.

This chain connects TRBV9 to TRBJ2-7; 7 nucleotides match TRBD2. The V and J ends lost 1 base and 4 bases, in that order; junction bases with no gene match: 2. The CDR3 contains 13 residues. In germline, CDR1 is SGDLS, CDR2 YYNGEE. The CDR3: CASSVSGGYEQYF. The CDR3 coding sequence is TGTGCCAGCAGCGTATCGGGAGGTTACGAGCAGTACTTC.

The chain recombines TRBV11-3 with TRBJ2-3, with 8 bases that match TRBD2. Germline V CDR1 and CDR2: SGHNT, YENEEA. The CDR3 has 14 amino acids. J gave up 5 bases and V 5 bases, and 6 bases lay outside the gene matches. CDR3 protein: CASSPRTSRDTQYF. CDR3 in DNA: TGTGCCAGCAGCCCCCGGACTAGCCGAGATACGCAGTATTTT.

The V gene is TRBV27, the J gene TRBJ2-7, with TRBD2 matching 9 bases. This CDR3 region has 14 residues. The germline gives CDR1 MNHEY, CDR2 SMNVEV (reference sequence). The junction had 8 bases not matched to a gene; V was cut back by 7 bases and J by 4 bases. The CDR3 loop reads CASKGLAGMYEQYF. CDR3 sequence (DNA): TGTGCCAGCAAAGGCCTAGCGGGAATGTACGAGCAGTACTTC.